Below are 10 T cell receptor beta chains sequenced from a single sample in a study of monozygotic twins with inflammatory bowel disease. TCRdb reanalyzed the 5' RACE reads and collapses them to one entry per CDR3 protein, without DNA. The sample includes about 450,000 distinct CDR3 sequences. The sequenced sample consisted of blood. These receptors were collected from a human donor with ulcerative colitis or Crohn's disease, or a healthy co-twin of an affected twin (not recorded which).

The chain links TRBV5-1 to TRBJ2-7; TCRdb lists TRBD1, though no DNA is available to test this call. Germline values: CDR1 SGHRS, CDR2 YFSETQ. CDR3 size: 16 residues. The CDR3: CASSPGRDMRGYEQYF.

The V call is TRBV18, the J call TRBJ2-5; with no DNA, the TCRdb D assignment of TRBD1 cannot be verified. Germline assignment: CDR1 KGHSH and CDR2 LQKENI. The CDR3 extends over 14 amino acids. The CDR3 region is CASSLRTGQETQYF.

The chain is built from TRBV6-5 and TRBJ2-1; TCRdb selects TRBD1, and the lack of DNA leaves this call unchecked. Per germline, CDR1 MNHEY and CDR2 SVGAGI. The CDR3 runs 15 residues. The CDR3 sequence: CASSYSAGFSNEQFF.

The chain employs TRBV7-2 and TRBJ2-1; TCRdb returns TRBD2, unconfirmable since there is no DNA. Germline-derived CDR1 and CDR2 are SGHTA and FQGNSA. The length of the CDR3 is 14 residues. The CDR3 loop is CASSLKREGVEQFF.

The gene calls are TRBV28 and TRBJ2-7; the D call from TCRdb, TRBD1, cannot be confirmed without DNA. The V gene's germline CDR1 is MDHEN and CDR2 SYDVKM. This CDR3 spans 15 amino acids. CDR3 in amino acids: CASSSGQSMTYEQYF.

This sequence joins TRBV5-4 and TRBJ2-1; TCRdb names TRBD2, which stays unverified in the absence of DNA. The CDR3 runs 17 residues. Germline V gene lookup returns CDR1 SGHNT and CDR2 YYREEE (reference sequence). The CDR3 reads CASSARKAGGPGNEQFF.

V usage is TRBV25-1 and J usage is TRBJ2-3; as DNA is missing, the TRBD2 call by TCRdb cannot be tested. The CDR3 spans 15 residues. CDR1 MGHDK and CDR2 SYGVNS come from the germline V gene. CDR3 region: CASSLRDYQTDTQYF.

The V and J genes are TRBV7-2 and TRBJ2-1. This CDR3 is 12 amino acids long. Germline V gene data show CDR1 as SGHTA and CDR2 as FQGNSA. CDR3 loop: CASSEPNNEQFF.

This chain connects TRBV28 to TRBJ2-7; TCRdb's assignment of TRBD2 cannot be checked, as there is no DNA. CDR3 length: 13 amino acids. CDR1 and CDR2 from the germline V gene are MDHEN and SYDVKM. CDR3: CAGRAGSSYEQYF.

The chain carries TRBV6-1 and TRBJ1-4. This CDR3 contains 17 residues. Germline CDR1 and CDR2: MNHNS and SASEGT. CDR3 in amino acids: CASSEEARVATNEKLFF.